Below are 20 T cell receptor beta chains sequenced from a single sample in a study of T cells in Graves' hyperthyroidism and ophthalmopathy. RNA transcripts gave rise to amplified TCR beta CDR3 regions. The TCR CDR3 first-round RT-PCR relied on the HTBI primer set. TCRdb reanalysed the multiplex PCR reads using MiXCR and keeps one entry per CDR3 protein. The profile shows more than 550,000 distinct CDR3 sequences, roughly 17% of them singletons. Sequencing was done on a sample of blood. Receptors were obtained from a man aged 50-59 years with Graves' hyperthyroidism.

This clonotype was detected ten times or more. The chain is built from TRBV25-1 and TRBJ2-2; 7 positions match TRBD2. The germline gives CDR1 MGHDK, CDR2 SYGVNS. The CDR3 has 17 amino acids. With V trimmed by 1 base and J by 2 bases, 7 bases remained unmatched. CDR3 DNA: TGTGCCAGCAGTGAATTTGGCCTAGCGGCTAACACCGGGGAGCTGTTTTTT. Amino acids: CASSEFGLAANTGELFF.

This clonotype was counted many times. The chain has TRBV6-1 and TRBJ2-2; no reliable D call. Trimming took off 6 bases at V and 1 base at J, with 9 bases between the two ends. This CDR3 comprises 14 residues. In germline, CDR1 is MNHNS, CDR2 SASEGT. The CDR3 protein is CASRPPGNTGELFF. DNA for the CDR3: TGTGCCAGCAGACCCCCAGGGAACACCGGGGAGCTGTTTTTT.

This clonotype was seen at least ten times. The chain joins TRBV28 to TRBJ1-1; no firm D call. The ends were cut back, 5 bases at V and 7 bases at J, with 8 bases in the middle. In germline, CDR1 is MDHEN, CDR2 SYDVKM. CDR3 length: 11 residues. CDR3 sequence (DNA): TGTGCCAGCAGTCCCGACAATGAAGCTTTCTTT. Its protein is CASSPDNEAFF.

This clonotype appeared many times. The CDR3 sequence: CASSAQGRPDYEQYF. DNA for the CDR3: TGTGCCAGCAGTGCTCAGGGACGGCCCGACTACGAGCAGTACTTC. This sequence joins TRBV6-1 and TRBJ2-7; D may correspond to TRBD1 or TRBD2 (5 bases each). This CDR3 is 15 amino acids long. Germline-derived CDR1 and CDR2 are MNHNS and SASEGT. With 4 bases removed from V and 3 bases from J, the gap between germline ends came to 16 bases.

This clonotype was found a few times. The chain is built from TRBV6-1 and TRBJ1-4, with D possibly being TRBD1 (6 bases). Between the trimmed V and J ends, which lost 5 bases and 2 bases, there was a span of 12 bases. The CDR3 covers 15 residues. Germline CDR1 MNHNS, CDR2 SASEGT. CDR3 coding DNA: TGTGCCAGCAGTTCCAGGGGAAGGACTAATGAAAAACTGTTTTTT. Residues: CASSSRGRTNEKLFF.

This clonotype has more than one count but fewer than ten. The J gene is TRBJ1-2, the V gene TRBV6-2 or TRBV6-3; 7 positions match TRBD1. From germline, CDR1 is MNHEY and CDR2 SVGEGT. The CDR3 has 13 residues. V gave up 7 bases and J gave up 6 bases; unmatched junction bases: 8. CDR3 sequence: CASNQPQGHGYTF. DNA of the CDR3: TGTGCCAGCAATCAACCACAGGGGCATGGCTACACCTTC.

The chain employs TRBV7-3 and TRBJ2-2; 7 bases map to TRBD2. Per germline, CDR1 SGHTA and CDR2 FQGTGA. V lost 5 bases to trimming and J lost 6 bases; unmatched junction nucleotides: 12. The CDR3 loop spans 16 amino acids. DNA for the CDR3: TGTGCCAGCAGCCTAGTGGGAGGGTCGTTCGCCGGGGAGCTGTTTTTT. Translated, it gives CASSLVGGSFAGELFF.

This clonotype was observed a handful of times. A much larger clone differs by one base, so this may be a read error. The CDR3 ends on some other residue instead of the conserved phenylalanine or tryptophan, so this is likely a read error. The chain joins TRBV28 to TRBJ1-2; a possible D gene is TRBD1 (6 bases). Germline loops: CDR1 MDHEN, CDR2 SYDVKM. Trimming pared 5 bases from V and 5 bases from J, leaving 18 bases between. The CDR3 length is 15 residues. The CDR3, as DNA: TGTGCCAGCAGTCGACCCATCGGCAGGGGATATGGCTACACCCTC. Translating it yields CASSRPIGRGYGYTL.

The CDR3 sequence: CASSYGRMNTEAFF. CDR3 coding DNA: TGTGCCAGCAGCTACGGACGGATGAACACTGAAGCTTTCTTT. The chain has TRBV7-3 and TRBJ1-1; D is undetermined. The germline gives CDR1 SGHTA, CDR2 FQGTGA. CDR3 length equals 14 residues. Trimming pared 4 bases from V and 0 bases from J, leaving 9 bases between.

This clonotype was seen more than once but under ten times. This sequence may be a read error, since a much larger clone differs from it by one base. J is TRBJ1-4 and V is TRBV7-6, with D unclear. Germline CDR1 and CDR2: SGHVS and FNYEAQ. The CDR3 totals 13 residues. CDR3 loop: CASSLVRNEKLLF. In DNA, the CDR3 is TGTGCCAGCAGCTTAGTGAGGAATGAAAAACTGCTTTTT.

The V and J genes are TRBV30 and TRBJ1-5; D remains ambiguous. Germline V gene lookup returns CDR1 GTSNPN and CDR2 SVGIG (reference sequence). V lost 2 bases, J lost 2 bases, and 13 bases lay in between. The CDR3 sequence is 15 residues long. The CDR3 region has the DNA TGTGCCTGGAGTCCGTACCTGGCAGGCAATCAGCCCCAGCATTTT. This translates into CAWSPYLAGNQPQHF.

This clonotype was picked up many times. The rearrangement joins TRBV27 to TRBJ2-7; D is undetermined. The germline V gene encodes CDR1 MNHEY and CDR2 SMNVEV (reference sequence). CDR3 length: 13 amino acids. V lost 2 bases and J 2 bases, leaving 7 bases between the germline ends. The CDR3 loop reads CASSLQSTYEQYF. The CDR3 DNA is TGTGCCAGCAGTTTACAGTCGACCTACGAGCAGTACTTC.

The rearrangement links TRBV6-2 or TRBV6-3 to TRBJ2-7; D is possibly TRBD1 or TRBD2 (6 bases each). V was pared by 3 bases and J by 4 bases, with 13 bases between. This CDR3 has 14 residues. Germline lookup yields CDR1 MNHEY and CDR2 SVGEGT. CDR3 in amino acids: CASSYPGAVYEQYF. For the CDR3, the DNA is TGTGCCAGCAGTTATCCGGGGGCTGTATACGAGCAGTACTTC.

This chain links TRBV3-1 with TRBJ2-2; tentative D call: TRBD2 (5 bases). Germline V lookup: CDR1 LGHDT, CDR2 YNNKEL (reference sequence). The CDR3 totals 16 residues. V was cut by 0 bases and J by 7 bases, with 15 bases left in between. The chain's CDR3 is CASSQDLPGLGGELFF. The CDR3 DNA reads TGTGCCAGCAGCCAAGATCTTCCGGGGTTAGGCGGGGAGCTGTTTTTT.

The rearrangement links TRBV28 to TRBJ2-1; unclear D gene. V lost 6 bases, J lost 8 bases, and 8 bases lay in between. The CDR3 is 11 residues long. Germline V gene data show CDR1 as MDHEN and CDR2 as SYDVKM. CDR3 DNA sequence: TGTGCCAGCAGCACGCTAGATGAGCAGTTCTTC. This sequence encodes CASSTLDEQFF. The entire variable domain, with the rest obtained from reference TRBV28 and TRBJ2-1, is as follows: DVKVTQSSRYLVKRTGEKVFLECVQDMDHENMFWYRQDPGLGLRLIYFSYDVKMKEKGDIPEGYSVSREKKERFSLILESASTNQTSMYLCASSTLDEQFFGPGTRLTVL.

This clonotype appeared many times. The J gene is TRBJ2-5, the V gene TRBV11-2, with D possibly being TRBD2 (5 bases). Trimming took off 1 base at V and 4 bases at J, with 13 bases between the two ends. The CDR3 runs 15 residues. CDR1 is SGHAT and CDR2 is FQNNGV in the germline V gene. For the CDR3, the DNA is TGTGCCAGCAGCTTAGTTCCCTCAGGAGGAGAGACCCAGTACTTC. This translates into CASSLVPSGGETQYF. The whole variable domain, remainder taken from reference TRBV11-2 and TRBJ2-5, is EAGVAQSPRYKIIEKRQSVAFWCNPISGHATLYWYQQILGQGPKLLIQFQNNGVVDDSQLPKDRFSAERLKGVDSTLKIQPAKLEDSAVYLCASSLVPSGGETQYFGPGTRLLVL.

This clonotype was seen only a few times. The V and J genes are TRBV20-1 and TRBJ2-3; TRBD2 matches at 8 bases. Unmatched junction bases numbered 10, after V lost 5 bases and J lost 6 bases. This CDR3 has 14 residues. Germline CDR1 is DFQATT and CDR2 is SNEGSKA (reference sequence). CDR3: CSAVKGSGTDTQYF. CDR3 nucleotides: TGCAGTGCTGTAAAGGGTAGCGGGACCGATACGCAGTATTTT.

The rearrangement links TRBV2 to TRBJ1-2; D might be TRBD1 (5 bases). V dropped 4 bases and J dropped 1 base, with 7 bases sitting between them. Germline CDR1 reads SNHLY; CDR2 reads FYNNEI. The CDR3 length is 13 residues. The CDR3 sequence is CASSGQINYGYTF. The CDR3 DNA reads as TGTGCCAGCAGTGGACAGATTAACTATGGCTACACCTTC.

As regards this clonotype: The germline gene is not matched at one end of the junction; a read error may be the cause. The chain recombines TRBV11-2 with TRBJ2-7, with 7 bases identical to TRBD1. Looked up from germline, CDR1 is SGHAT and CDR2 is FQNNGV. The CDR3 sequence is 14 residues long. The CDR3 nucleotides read TGTGCCAGCACCATGACAGGGAGCTCCTACGGGCAGTACTTC. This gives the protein CASTMTGSSYGQYF.

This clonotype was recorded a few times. The CDR3 sequence: CSVGSGTYEQYF. The CDR3 DNA reads TGCAGCGTTGGTAGCGGGACCTACGAGCAGTACTTC. The rearrangement uses TRBV29-1 and TRBJ2-7, with TRBD2 identical over 8 bases. CDR3 size: 12 residues. The ends lost 4 bases at V and 2 bases at J; junction bases unmatched: 1. Germline lookup yields CDR1 SQVTM and CDR2 ANQGSEA.